Listed here are 13 T cell receptor beta chains from one sample, sequenced in a study of T cell changes during pregnancy in multiple sclerosis. Libraries were prepared by immunoSEQ multiplex PCR; TCRdb keeps only in-frame clonotypes and omits some of them. The profile shows approximately 50,000 clones, 94% of them singletons. This material consisted of CD4+ T cells from peripheral blood mononuclear cells, taken in the third trimester of pregnancy. Receptors were obtained from a female donor with multiple sclerosis, enrolled in a pregnancy study.

The V call is TRBV11-3, the J call TRBJ2-7, with no clear D. CDR1 SGHNT and CDR2 YENEEA come from the germline V gene. The CDR3 runs 15 residues. Trimming removed 2 bases from V and 2 bases from J, with 13 bases in between. This chain's CDR3 is CASSLISLETYEQYF. CDR3 bases: TGTGCCAGCAGCTTAATTTCCCTTGAGACCTACGAGCAGTACTTC.

The chain employs TRBV5-1 and TRBJ2-1; D ambiguous. The CDR3 runs 17 residues. CDR1 SGHRS and CDR2 YFSETQ come from the germline V gene. Between the trimmed V and J ends, which lost 2 bases and 1 base, there was a span of 16 bases. CDR3 coding DNA: TGCGCCAGCAGCTTCTCCCGTTCCGAGATATCCTACAATGAGCAGTTCTTC. Translation gives CASSFSRSEISYNEQFF.

The rearrangement joins TRBV28 to TRBJ2-7; D ambiguous. The germline V and J ends were trimmed by 5 bases and 4 bases, with 9 bases remaining between them. CDR3 size: 12 residues. Germline V gives CDR1 MDHEN, CDR2 SYDVKM. The CDR3 region is CASSALPYEQYF. The CDR3 DNA reads TGTGCCAGCAGTGCGCTTCCTTACGAGCAGTACTTC.

The chain is built from TRBV28 and TRBJ1-5; 7 nucleotides align to TRBD1. From germline, CDR1 is MDHEN and CDR2 SYDVKM. V shed 10 bases, J shed 7 bases, and the junction held 10 bases outside the gene matches. The length of the CDR3 is 13 residues. This CDR3 reads CATSRDSFQPQHF. The DNA for the CDR3 is TGTGCCACCTCGAGGGACAGCTTCCAGCCCCAGCATTTT.

J is TRBJ2-7 and V is TRBV18; 10 bases agree with TRBD2. Germline loops: CDR1 KGHSH, CDR2 LQKENI. This CDR3 is 14 amino acids long. V shed 3 bases and J 5 bases; nucleotides not matched to a gene: 4. In DNA, the CDR3 is TGTGCCAGCTCACCCCTAGCGGGAGTGAACGAGCAGTACTTC. Protein product: CASSPLAGVNEQYF.

The chain has TRBV18 and TRBJ1-2, with 8 bases aligning to TRBD1. Germline lookup yields CDR1 KGHSH and CDR2 LQKENI. There are 14 residues in the CDR3. V lost 5 bases and J lost 2; bases outside the gene matches: 4. This CDR3 is CASSSTGANYGYTF. For the CDR3, the DNA is TGTGCCAGCTCATCGACAGGGGCCAACTATGGCTACACCTTC.

This chain uses TRBV6-1 with TRBJ1-5; TRBD1 matches at 7 bases. Per germline, CDR1 MNHNS and CDR2 SASEGT. The CDR3 loop spans 13 amino acids. V lost 6 bases to trimming and J lost 8 bases; unmatched junction nucleotides: 7. The CDR3 DNA reads TGTGCCAGCAGCCGGGACAGCGAGAAGCCCCAGCATTTT. This codes for CASSRDSEKPQHF.

The chain combines TRBV2 with TRBJ1-5, with 9 bases that match TRBD1. The CDR3 spans 14 residues. CDR1 is SNHLY, CDR2 FYNNEI, per germline. V shed 6 bases, J shed 7 bases, and the junction held 7 bases outside the gene matches. This chain's CDR3 is CASSGQGRNQPQHF. The CDR3 DNA reads TGTGCCAGCAGCGGACAGGGGCGAAACCAGCCCCAGCATTTT. Full variable domain (missing parts from reference TRBV2 and TRBJ1-5): EPEVTQTPSHQVTQMGQEVILRCVPISNHLYFYWYRQILGQKVEFLVSFYNNEISEKSEIFDDQFSVERPDGSNFTLKIRSTKLEDSAMYFCASSGQGRNQPQHFGDGTRLSIL.

The chain employs TRBV11-1 and TRBJ1-4; 9 positions match TRBD1. The ends lost 5 bases at V and 7 bases at J; junction bases unmatched: 5. The CDR3 is 14 residues long. Germline V CDR1 and CDR2: SGHAT, FQDESV (reference sequence). In DNA, the CDR3 is TGTGCCAGCAGCCTGACAGGGGGAGGTGAAAAACTGTTTTTT. Its protein product is CASSLTGGGEKLFF.

This chain connects TRBV9 to TRBJ2-1; D is uncertain. CDR1 and CDR2 (germline): SGDLS, YYNGEE. Deletions cut 3 bases from V and 4 bases from J, with 5 bases between. This CDR3 has 12 amino acids. CDR3 loop: CASSAPYNEQFF. In nucleotides, the CDR3 is TGTGCCAGCAGCGCCCCTTACAATGAGCAGTTCTTC.

V is TRBV28 and J is TRBJ1-1, with D perhaps TRBD1 (6 bases). Germline lookup yields CDR1 MDHEN and CDR2 SYDVKM. Trimming took off 7 bases at V and 1 base at J, with 22 bases between the two ends. CDR3 length: 17 residues. CDR3 sequence: CASNPSGVQGPNTEAFF. Here the CDR3 DNA reads TGTGCCAGCAATCCCTCGGGTGTGCAGGGGCCGAACACTGAAGCTTTCTTT.

The rearrangement links TRBV11-3 to TRBJ2-7, with TRBD1 matching over 9 bases. Trimming at V came to 5 bases and at J to 4 bases, leaving 6 bases not matched to a gene. This CDR3 spans 14 amino acids. The germline gives CDR1 SGHNT, CDR2 YENEEA. The CDR3, as DNA: TGTGCCAGCAGCCGGGGACAGGGAGTGTACGAGCAGTACTTC. It is translated as CASSRGQGVYEQYF.

The chain uses TRBV5-5 and TRBJ2-2; 7 bases line up with TRBD1. With 1 base clipped from V and 5 bases from J, the junction kept 8 bases outside the gene matches. This CDR3 spans 16 amino acids. CDR1 and CDR2 (germline): SGHKS, YYEKEE (reference sequence). CDR3 sequence (DNA): TGTGCCAGCAGCTTGACAGGGGTAGTGGTAACCGGGGAGCTGTTTTTT. As protein: CASSLTGVVVTGELFF. Supplemented by reference TRBV5-5 and TRBJ2-2, the full variable domain reads DAGVTQSPTHLIKTRGQQVTLRCSPISGHKSVSWYQQVLGQGPQFIFQYYEKEERGRGNFPDRFSARQFPNYSSELNVNALLLGDSALYLCASSLTGVVVTGELFFGEGSRLTVL.